This TCR beta chain was captured in a study of CD8+CD57+ T cells in acquired aplastic anemia (dated by TCRdb to 2017 to 2018). As for the study more broadly: Extracted DNA from sorted CD4+ and CD8+ cells averaged approximately 3.4 ug, ranging from roughly 0.17 to 30 ug. CD8+CD57+ expansion was defined as frequency above the mean frequency observed in healthy subjects. The study at large found these results: No significant difference in CD8+ Simpson's diversity was found between patients and healthy controls (P=0.060). Although around 30 CD8+ CDR3 sequences were shared by patients and controls, these sequences appeared highly expressed in patients and within the immunodominant clones of patients.

In the germline V gene, CDR1 corresponds to KGHDR and CDR2 to SFDVKD. At the junction V is shortened by 3 bases and J by 5 bases, with 12 bases in between. From the cysteine through the phenylalanine, the CDR3 covers 14 amino acids. Just the 42-base CDR3 DNA is kept, in frame starting at base 1. Concerning this clonotype: No antigen is known for it. The input lacks base qualities; no much larger clone sits a single base away.

Genomic DNA was used as template for profiling of TCR beta VDJ combinations and CDR3 sequences. An Illumina HiSeq 2000 was used for TCR repertoire sequencing. The authors' pipeline ran thus. Repertoire assessment relied on Simpson's diversity index, CDR3 size and DJ length profiles, and TRBV/TRBJ rearrangement plots. The immunodominant clone was defined as the most abundant DNA sequence in deep sequencing data. CDR3 amino acid sequences were checked for sharing across subjects and were also compared against the VDJdb database and published repertoires. TCRdb reprocessed the public reads (quality trimming at Q25 with fastp, clone calling with MiXCR) and kept in-frame beta chains. Entries that share a CDR3 protein sequence are merged under the most common genes and DNA. What appears here as the V and J calls and clone size reflects TCRdb's work, not the paper's. In all, the sample holds hundreds of thousands of distinct CDR3 sequences, and roughly a third of those were seen once. The leading ten clones occupy less than 0.85% of the sample.

Patients chosen for sequencing had shown expansion of CD8+CD57+ cells by flow cytometry. Severe acquired aplastic anemia was diagnosed in all patients according to International Study of Aplastic Anemia and Agranulocytosis and Camitta criteria. No patient had received any therapy when blood was sampled. TCR repertoires of sorted CD4+ and CD8+ blood T cells from severe aplastic anemia patients and healthy subjects were deep-sequenced in the study. Patients were enrolled under clinicaltrials.gov protocols 00001620, 01623167, 00001397, 00071045, 00081523 and 00961064 in the USA. Ficoll-Paque density gradient centrifugation was used to isolate peripheral blood mononuclear cells. CD4+ and CD8+ T cells were sorted by FACS or magnetic beads before DNA extraction.

Input material: sorted CD4+, CD8+, or CD8+CD57+ T cells (not recorded which) from PBMCs. This clonotype was obtained from a human donor with aplastic anemia. Recombination linked TRBV24-1 to TRBJ1-2; the D segment cannot be called with confidence. The DNA is as follows: TGTGCCACCAGTGATGTCCGGGCCCCGTATGGCTACACCTTC. Its coded protein is CATSDVRAPYGYTF.